A single sample is the source of the 25 T cell receptor beta chains below, sequenced in a study of glioma-infiltrating T cells after dendritic cell vaccination. Repertoires were generated with immunoSEQ multiplex PCR, while TCRdb's copy carries only in-frame clones and drops some. The sample holds around 58,000 clones, about 81% seen once. The sample here was blood, taken before dendritic cell vaccination. The receptors stem from a human donor with glioblastoma.

The rearrangement uses TRBV27 and TRBJ2-1; a possible D gene is TRBD2 (5 bases). This CDR3 has 17 residues. From germline, CDR1 is MNHEY and CDR2 SMNVEV (reference sequence). Trimming took 6 bases from V and 1 from J, leaving 19 bases between them. The CDR3 sequence is CASRPLAGIPSYNEQFF. The CDR3 region has the DNA TGTGCCAGCAGACCCCTCGCCGGGATACCTTCCTACAATGAGCAGTTCTTC.

DNA for the CDR3: TGTGCCAGCAGCTTAGGTTACCGGGGAGTCATCTACGAGCAGTACTTC. It translates to CASSLGYRGVIYEQYF. The rearrangement uses TRBV13 and TRBJ2-7; tentatively, D is TRBD2 (5 bases). The ends were cut back, 0 bases at V and 3 bases at J, with 15 bases in the middle. This CDR3 is 16 amino acids long. The germline gives CDR1 PRHDT, CDR2 FYEKMQ (reference sequence).

The V and J genes are TRBV11-3 and TRBJ1-6; D uncertain. V was pared by 2 bases and J by 0 bases, with 11 bases between. This CDR3 is built from 17 residues. CDR1 SGHNT and CDR2 YENEEA come from the germline V gene. The CDR3 here is CASSLRLRSSYNSPLHF. In nucleotides, the CDR3 is TGTGCCAGCAGCTTAAGGCTACGGAGCTCCTATAATTCACCCCTCCACTTT. Supplemented by reference TRBV11-3 and TRBJ1-6, the full variable domain reads EAGVVQSPRYKIIEKKQPVAFWCNPISGHNTLYWYLQNLGQGPELLIRYENEEAVDDSQLPKDRFSAERLKGVDSTLKIQPAELGDSAVYLCASSLRLRSSYNSPLHFGNGTRLTVT.

This rearrangement joins TRBV5-4 to TRBJ2-1, with a possible D match to TRBD2 (6 bases). V gave up 6 bases and J gave up 5 bases, with 12 bases separating them. Germline assignment: CDR1 SGHNT and CDR2 YYREEE (reference sequence). The CDR3 has 13 amino acids. The CDR3 sequence: CASMGTLDNEQFF. CDR3 DNA: TGTGCCAGCATGGGGACTCTGGACAATGAGCAGTTCTTC.

V is TRBV7-2 and J is TRBJ2-1, with 14 positions matching TRBD2. After removal of 1 base from V and 3 bases from J, the junction contained 8 bases not matched to a gene. Germline V lookup: CDR1 SGHTA, CDR2 FQGNSA. CDR3 size: 19 residues. The CDR3, as DNA: TGTGCCAGCAGCTTAGTGGGGGGGACTAGCGGGGGCTACTACAATGAGCAGTTCTTC. This encodes CASSLVGGTSGGYYNEQFF.

V is TRBV6-5 and J is TRBJ2-1; 7 bases align to TRBD2. The CDR3 contains 14 residues. The germline V gene encodes CDR1 MNHEY and CDR2 SVGAGI. V lost 10 bases to trimming and J lost 2 bases; unmatched junction nucleotides: 8. DNA of the CDR3: TGTGCCACCCTCAGTCGGGGGGCCTACAATGAGCAGTTCTTC. This translates into CATLSRGAYNEQFF.

The chain has TRBV28 and TRBJ1-2, with D perhaps matching TRBD1 (6 bases). The CDR3 totals 14 residues. V was shortened by 5 bases and J by 4 bases, with 14 bases between the two germline ends. Germline CDR1 MDHEN, CDR2 SYDVKM. The CDR3 protein is CASSPRGGGYGYTF. The CDR3 region has the DNA TGTGCCAGCAGTCCGCGGGGGGGCGGCTATGGCTACACCTTC.

The V gene is TRBV6-1, the J gene TRBJ2-7; no definite D call. Trimming took 4 bases from V and 4 from J, leaving 17 bases between them. The length of the CDR3 is 15 residues. Germline V CDR1 and CDR2: MNHNS, SASEGT. DNA of the CDR3: TGTGCCAGCAGTGCAGCCAGTAAATGGGCTTACGAGCAGTACTTC. It translates to CASSAASKWAYEQYF.

This clone has a handful of counts. As DNA, the CDR3 is TGTGCCATCAGGATCTCCCGCGGCACTGAAGCTTTCTTT. This sequence encodes CAIRISRGTEAFF. The V and J genes are TRBV10-3 and TRBJ1-1; D is unclear. Trimming took 6 bases from V and 4 from J, leaving 12 bases between them. The CDR3 length is 13 residues. The germline CDR1 and CDR2 sequences are ENHRY and SYGVKD.

This sequence joins TRBV6-5 and TRBJ1-6; D is unclear. Trimming pared 0 bases from V and 6 bases from J, leaving 12 bases between. CDR1 and CDR2 (germline): MNHEY, SVGAGI. This CDR3 is built from 16 residues. CDR3 loop: CASSYSRAPVNSPLHF. CDR3 nucleotide sequence: TGTGCCAGCAGTTACTCGAGGGCGCCCGTTAATTCACCCCTCCACTTT.

The chain is built from TRBV2 and TRBJ2-3; 9 bases fit TRBD2. V dropped 3 bases and J dropped 5; count of bases not matched to a gene: 6. The germline V gene encodes CDR1 SNHLY and CDR2 FYNNEI. This CDR3 region has 15 residues. CDR3 in amino acids: CASSEWRGGVDTQYF. Written as DNA, the CDR3 is TGTGCCAGCAGTGAGTGGCGGGGGGGCGTAGATACGCAGTATTTT.

The chain uses TRBV4-2 and TRBJ2-7; D remains ambiguous. The germline gives CDR1 LGHNA, CDR2 YNFKEQ. V lost 3 bases to trimming and J lost 3 bases, with 6 bases between them. The CDR3 totals 12 residues. CDR3 region: CASSQGRYEQYF. The CDR3 bases are TGTGCCAGCAGCCAGGGCCGCTACGAGCAGTACTTC.

The V gene is TRBV5-8, the J gene TRBJ1-6; 7 nucleotides align to TRBD1. Per the germline V gene, CDR1 is SGHTS and CDR2 is YDEGEE. The CDR3 contains 15 residues. The trim removed 4 bases at V and 9 bases at J, leaving 10 bases unmatched. CDR3: CASSRRGNMGSPLHF. The CDR3 region has the DNA TGTGCCAGCAGCCGCAGGGGGAATATGGGTTCACCCCTCCACTTT.

The gene calls are TRBV11-3 and TRBJ1-1; D may be TRBD1 (5 bases). Between the trimmed V and J ends, which lost 6 bases and 6 bases, there was a span of 11 bases. Germline loops: CDR1 SGHNT, CDR2 YENEEA. The CDR3 is 12 residues long. CDR3 coding DNA: TGTGCCAGCAGTAGCCGGGGGGCTGAAGCTTTCTTT. It translates to CASSSRGAEAFF. Full variable domain (rest looked up from reference TRBV11-3 and TRBJ1-1): EAGVVQSPRYKIIEKKQPVAFWCNPISGHNTLYWYLQNLGQGPELLIRYENEEAVDDSQLPKDRFSAERLKGVDSTLKIQPAELGDSAVYLCASSSRGAEAFFGQGTRLTVV.

This clone has more than one count but fewer than ten. This sequence joins TRBV13 and TRBJ2-5, with D tentatively TRBD1 (5 bases). Germline V lookup: CDR1 PRHDT, CDR2 FYEKMQ (reference sequence). V was pared by 3 bases and J by 9 bases, with 11 bases between. The CDR3 is made up of 12 amino acids. The CDR3 here is CASSLEGDAQYF. The DNA for the CDR3 is TGTGCCAGCAGCTTGGAAGGGGATGCCCAGTACTTC.

This chain links TRBV11-3 with TRBJ2-1, with 8 positions matching TRBD1. This CDR3 comprises 15 residues. Trimming at V came to 5 bases and at J to 4 bases, leaving 7 bases not matched to a gene. Germline-derived CDR1 and CDR2 are SGHNT and YENEEA. Written as DNA, the CDR3 is TGTGCCAGCAGCGTCCGGGACAGGAATTACAATGAGCAGTTCTTC. Translated: CASSVRDRNYNEQFF.

The chain recombines TRBV7-2 with TRBJ2-7, with 7 bases matching TRBD2. The V gene's germline CDR1 is SGHTA and CDR2 FQGNSA. The CDR3 is 13 residues long. The ends lost 0 bases at V and 5 bases at J; junction bases unmatched: 1. In nucleotides, the CDR3 is TGTGCCAGCAGCTTAGCGGGGGGGGACGAGCAGTACTTC. Protein sequence: CASSLAGGDEQYF.

V gene TRBV7-2 combines with J gene TRBJ2-3; TRBD1 agrees at 7 bases. Germline CDR1 is SGHTA and CDR2 is FQGNSA. The J segment lost 2 bases and the V segment lost 1 base, leaving 6 bases of the junction unmatched. There are 16 residues in the CDR3. The CDR3 loop reads CASSLVPRGYTDTQYF. The CDR3 region has the DNA TGTGCCAGCAGCTTAGTCCCCAGGGGGTACACAGATACGCAGTATTTT.

The chain combines TRBV5-1 with TRBJ1-1; a possible D gene is TRBD1 (6 bases). CDR3 size: 12 residues. Deletions cut 2 bases from V and 10 bases from J, with 12 bases between. In germline, CDR1 is SGHRS, CDR2 YFSETQ. CDR3 sequence reads: CASSLTQGRAFF. The CDR3 DNA sequence: TGCGCCAGCAGCTTAACCCAGGGGAGAGCTTTCTTT. Looking up the rest from reference TRBV5-1 and TRBJ1-1 gives the full variable domain: KAGVTQTPRYLIKTRGQQVTLSCSPISGHRSVSWYQQTPGQGLQFLFEYFSETQRNKGNFPGRFSGRQFSNSRSEMNVSTLELGDSALYLCASSLTQGRAFFGQGTRLTVV.

J is TRBJ2-5 and V is TRBV18, with 7 bases fitting TRBD1. Trimming cost V 4 bases and J 5 bases; bases outside gene matches: 10. The CDR3 spans 15 residues. Per germline, CDR1 KGHSH and CDR2 LQKENI. CDR3 nucleotides: TGTGCCAGCTCACGTGACAGGGCAGAGGTGGAGACCCAGTACTTC. Translation: CASSRDRAEVETQYF.

This clone was seen only a few times. V usage is TRBV7-2 and J usage is TRBJ2-7, with 8 bases lining up with TRBD1. Trimming cost V 6 bases and J 9 bases; bases outside gene matches: 13. The CDR3 is 14 residues long. Germline lookup yields CDR1 SGHTA and CDR2 FQGNSA. For the CDR3, the DNA is TGTGCCAGCAGTTCAAGCCAGGGGGCGCAGTGGCAGTACTTC. This translates into CASSSSQGAQWQYF.

This sequence joins TRBV5-4 and TRBJ1-1; 8 bases agree with TRBD1. V was clipped by 2 bases and J by 6 bases; unmatched bases: 9. CDR1 and CDR2 (germline): SGHNT, YYREEE (reference sequence). CDR3 length: 15 residues. DNA of the CDR3: TGTGCCAGCAGCTTCTATGTGACAGGGGACGCTGAAGCTTTCTTT. Its translation is CASSFYVTGDAEAFF. Combining the CDR3 with reference TRBV5-4 and TRBJ1-1 gives the whole variable domain ETGVTQSPTHLIKTRGQQVTLRCSSQSGHNTVSWYQQALGQGPQFIFQYYREEENGRGNFPPRFSGLQFPNYSSELNVNALELDDSALYLCASSFYVTGDAEAFFGQGTRLTVV.

DNA of the CDR3: TGTGCCAGCAGCCAGCAGACTAGCGGGGGATACAATGAGCAGTTCTTC. Translated: CASSQQTSGGYNEQFF. The chain links TRBV4-2 to TRBJ2-1; 12 bases are a match to TRBD2. The CDR3 runs to 16 residues. With V trimmed by 3 bases and J by 4 bases, 4 bases remained unmatched. CDR1 is LGHNA, CDR2 YNFKEQ, per germline.

The chain couples TRBV28 to TRBJ1-3, with TRBD1 as a possible D gene (6 bases). The V end lost 3 bases, the J end lost 8 bases, and 8 bases lay between the germline ends. Looked up from germline, CDR1 is MDHEN and CDR2 is SYDVKM. This CDR3 has 12 amino acids. The CDR3 region has the DNA TGTGCCAGCAGTTTTCCAGGGGACACCATATATTTT. This translates into CASSFPGDTIYF.

V is TRBV6-1 and J is TRBJ2-7, with 7 bases lining up with TRBD1. CDR1 is MNHNS, CDR2 SASEGT, per germline. The CDR3 covers 16 residues. V was pared by 0 bases and J by 3 bases, with 8 bases of the junction left unmatched. CDR3 DNA sequence: TGTGCCAGCAGTGAAGCTCCGGCAGGGGGAGTCTACGAGCAGTACTTC. This codes for CASSEAPAGGVYEQYF.